This passage covers 30 T cell receptor beta chains from one sample sequenced in a study of T cell repertoires in cytomegalovirus infection. MiXCR, applied by TCRdb to the reads, yields one record per CDR3 protein. The sample lists 150,000 to 200,000 distinct CDR3 sequences, 7.5% to 10% occurring once. The sequenced sample consisted of PBMCs. Receptors originate from a human donor in good health (CMV status not recorded). Some clones in this sample may be carry-over from other donors' samples.

This clonotype appeared a few times. The chain is built from TRBV6-2 or TRBV6-3 and TRBJ1-2; 9 bases fit TRBD1. The V and J ends lost 5 bases and 2 bases, in that order; junction bases with no gene match: 6. CDR1 MNHEY and CDR2 SVGEGT come from the germline V gene. The CDR3 extends over 15 amino acids. DNA for the CDR3: TGTGCCAGCAGTGATGACAGGGGGTACAACTATGGCTACACCTTC. This codes for CASSDDRGYNYGYTF.

This clonotype occurred many times. The chain recombines TRBV7-9 with TRBJ1-1, with D possibly being TRBD1 (5 bases). V lost 0 bases and J 6 bases, leaving 5 bases between the germline ends. CDR3 size: 12 residues. The germline CDR1 and CDR2 sequences are SEHNR and FQNEAQ (reference sequence). CDR3 coding DNA: TGTGCCAGCAGCTTAGCCAGGGCTGAAGCTTTCTTT. Translation: CASSLARAEAFF.

This clonotype was seen more than once but under ten times. This chain links TRBV14 with TRBJ2-3, with 10 bases matching TRBD2. This CDR3 comprises 18 residues. Germline CDR1 reads SGHDN; CDR2 reads FVKESK. The junction had 12 bases not matched to a gene; V was cut back by 0 bases and J by 6 bases. The CDR3 sequence is CASSQDRPSGGPWDTQYF. The CDR3 DNA reads TGTGCCAGCAGCCAAGATCGACCTAGCGGGGGCCCCTGGGATACGCAGTATTTT.

This clonotype was counted ten times or more. The chain links TRBV6-1 to TRBJ1-5; D uncertain. This CDR3 contains 13 residues. Germline loops: CDR1 MNHNS, CDR2 SASEGT. Between the trimmed V and J ends, which lost 6 bases and 6 bases, there was a span of 12 bases. The CDR3 loop reads CASRAENLQPQHF. DNA of the CDR3: TGTGCCAGCAGGGCAGAGAATCTTCAGCCCCAGCATTTT.

The chain has TRBV19 and TRBJ2-1, with TRBD2 matching 10 bases. Germline loops: CDR1 LNHDA, CDR2 SQIVND (reference sequence). CDR3 length equals 15 residues. The J segment lost 6 bases and the V segment lost 5 bases, leaving 7 bases of the junction unmatched. CDR3 sequence reads: CASSQAGGIVNEQFF. The CDR3 bases are TGTGCCAGTAGTCAAGCGGGAGGGATAGTCAATGAGCAGTTCTTC.

This clonotype was seen a handful of times. The chain links TRBV29-1 to TRBJ2-7; 7 bases map to TRBD1. Germline V gene data show CDR1 as SQVTM and CDR2 as ANQGSEA. The V and J ends lost 4 bases and 3 bases, in that order; junction bases with no gene match: 6. CDR3 length: 13 amino acids. Here the CDR3 reads CSVGTGRVYEQYF. The CDR3 region has the DNA TGCAGCGTTGGGACAGGCAGAGTCTACGAGCAGTACTTC.

Only a few counts were recorded for this clonotype. J is TRBJ1-3 and V is TRBV10-3; 8 bases align to TRBD1. V shed 11 bases, J shed 0 bases, and the junction held 3 bases outside the gene matches. Germline V gene data show CDR1 as ENHRY and CDR2 as SYGVKD. The CDR3 length is 13 residues. CDR3 DNA: TGTGCCTCAGGGACAGGCTCTGGAAACACCATATATTTT. It encodes CASGTGSGNTIYF.

This clonotype is medium-sized within its sample. J is TRBJ1-3 and V is TRBV7-2; D is undetermined. There are 17 residues in the CDR3. Germline V gene data show CDR1 as SGHTA and CDR2 as FQGNSA. V shed 7 bases and J shed 0 bases, with 19 bases lying between them. CDR3 DNA sequence: TGTGCCAGCATGGGGTTACTGGGCTCCAGCTCTGGAAACACCATATATTTT. This encodes CASMGLLGSSSGNTIYF.

The chain couples TRBV19 to TRBJ2-7; TRBD1 matches at 7 bases. Germline V lookup: CDR1 LNHDA, CDR2 SQIVND (reference sequence). Trimming at V came to 1 base and at J to 5 bases, leaving 8 bases not matched to a gene. The CDR3 loop spans 15 amino acids. The DNA of the CDR3 is TGTGCCAGTAGTATAGCTCAGGACAGGAGCCACGAGCAGTACTTC. Translation: CASSIAQDRSHEQYF. The complete variable domain, with remaining parts taken from reference TRBV19 and TRBJ2-7, reads DGGITQSPKYLFRKEGQNVTLSCEQNLNHDAMYWYRQDPGQGLRLIYYSQIVNDFQKGDIAEGYSVSREKKESFPLTVTSAQKNPTAFYLCASSIAQDRSHEQYFGPGTRLTVT.

This clonotype was seen ten or more times. The rearrangement joins TRBV7-8 to TRBJ2-1; 9 bases agree with TRBD2. The junction had 2 bases not matched to a gene; V was cut back by 1 base and J by 7 bases. CDR1 is SGHVS, CDR2 FQNEAQ, per germline. The CDR3 spans 14 residues. The chain's CDR3 is CASSLVLAGNEQFF. The CDR3 DNA sequence: TGTGCCAGCAGCTTAGTTCTAGCGGGGAATGAGCAGTTCTTC.

This clonotype was detected ten times or more. The genes are TRBV28 and TRBJ1-2, with D unclear. The germline gives CDR1 MDHEN, CDR2 SYDVKM. The CDR3 covers 12 residues. V was trimmed by 5 bases and J by 7 bases, leaving 11 bases between them. CDR3 in DNA: TGTGCCAGCAGTCTGACCTGGGTTGGCTACACCTTC. Encoded protein: CASSLTWVGYTF.

The rearrangement links TRBV28 to TRBJ2-1; 14 bases line up with TRBD2. The trim removed 4 bases at V and 2 bases at J, leaving 7 bases unmatched. The CDR3 contains 18 residues. Germline CDR1 MDHEN, CDR2 SYDVKM. DNA for the CDR3: TGTGCCAGCAGTTCGACTAGCGGGGGGGTCCGGACCTACAATGAGCAGTTCTTC. Its translation: CASSSTSGGVRTYNEQFF.

The chain employs TRBV28 and TRBJ1-2, with D unclear. The CDR3 contains 12 residues. V lost 5 bases to trimming and J lost 4 bases, with 8 bases between them. The germline V gene encodes CDR1 MDHEN and CDR2 SYDVKM. CDR3 in amino acids: CASSLSTYGYTF. DNA of the CDR3: TGTGCCAGCAGTCTATCGACCTATGGCTACACCTTC.

The rearrangement uses TRBV7-6 and TRBJ1-5; tentative D call: TRBD1 (6 bases). Germline V gene lookup returns CDR1 SGHVS and CDR2 FNYEAQ. The CDR3 consists of 15 residues. Trimming pared 5 bases from V and 5 bases from J, leaving 16 bases between. DNA of the CDR3: TGTGCCAGCAGCGAAGGGGGGGAGGCGGATCAGCCCCAGCATTTT. It is translated as CASSEGGEADQPQHF.

This clonotype was detected ten times or more. V is TRBV7-2 and J is TRBJ2-7, with TRBD2 identical over 12 bases. This CDR3 is built from 20 residues. V shed 1 base and J 5 bases; nucleotides not matched to a gene: 18. The germline V gene encodes CDR1 SGHTA and CDR2 FQGNSA. The CDR3 DNA sequence: TGTGCCAGCAGCTTAGTCTCTCTAGCGGGGGGGCCGTCGAAGGATCACGAGCAGTACTTC. Amino acid sequence: CASSLVSLAGGPSKDHEQYF.

At least ten counts were recorded for this clonotype. This CDR3 is CSVAVGNTDTQYF. The CDR3 DNA follows: TGCAGCGTTGCGGTCGGAAACACAGATACGCAGTATTTT. This chain connects TRBV29-1 to TRBJ2-3, with unresolved D. In germline, CDR1 is SQVTM, CDR2 ANQGSEA. Trimming shortened V by 4 bases and J by 2 bases, and 10 bases separated the two germline ends. The CDR3 consists of 13 residues.

This clonotype was counted at least ten times. The rearrangement joins TRBV6-2 or TRBV6-3 to TRBJ2-7; D is possibly TRBD2 (6 bases). This CDR3 region has 14 residues. Trimming cost V 2 bases and J 6 bases, with 14 bases left between them. CDR1 is MNHEY and CDR2 is SVGEGT in the germline V gene. CDR3 nucleotides: TGTGCCAGCAGTTACGAGACTAGACGTTCCGAGCAGTACTTC. Its translation is CASSYETRRSEQYF.

This clonotype came up many times. V and J are TRBV5-1 and TRBJ2-3; TRBD1 agrees at 8 bases. CDR1 and CDR2 from the germline V gene are SGHRS and YFSETQ. The trim removed 3 bases at V and 0 bases at J, leaving 3 bases unmatched. The CDR3 contains 15 residues. CDR3: CASSSRTGSTDTQYF. The CDR3 nucleotides are TGCGCCAGCAGCTCGAGGACAGGGAGCACAGATACGCAGTATTTT.

This clonotype appeared a few times. V gene TRBV6-2 or TRBV6-3 combines with J gene TRBJ2-2, with 8 positions matching TRBD2. CDR1 and CDR2 (germline): MNHEY, SVGEGT. Trimming removed 0 bases from V and 8 bases from J; junction bases left unmatched: 8. There are 16 residues in the CDR3. The CDR3 DNA reads as TGTGCCAGCAGTTACTCGCCAGCGGGAGTAAAAGGGGAGCTGTTTTTT. It codes for CASSYSPAGVKGELFF.

This clonotype was recorded a few times. The chain uses TRBV20-1 and TRBJ2-5; TRBD2 matches 12 bases. The CDR3 has 14 residues. Germline V gene sequence: CDR1 DFQATT, CDR2 SNEGSKA (reference sequence). The ends lost 6 bases at V and 2 bases at J; junction bases unmatched: 4. For the CDR3, the DNA is TGCAGTGCCTGGACTAGCGGGATACAAGAGACCCAGTACTTC. Translating it yields CSAWTSGIQETQYF.

This clonotype has ten or more counts. V gene TRBV7-3 combines with J gene TRBJ2-1; 9 positions agree with TRBD1. The trim removed 4 bases at V and 9 bases at J, leaving 7 bases unmatched. The germline V gene encodes CDR1 SGHTA and CDR2 FQGTGA. The CDR3 runs to 14 residues. The CDR3 here is CASSWRGQGSEQFF. CDR3 bases: TGTGCCAGCAGCTGGAGGGGACAGGGCAGTGAGCAGTTCTTC. Filled out from reference TRBV7-3 and TRBJ2-1, the complete variable domain reads GAGVSQTPSNKVTEKGKYVELRCDPISGHTALYWYRQSLGQGPEFLIYFQGTGAADDSGLPNDRFFAVRPEGSVSTLKIQRTERGDSAVYLCASSWRGQGSEQFFGPGTRLTVL.

CDR3 loop: CASTKKEGLAGVTGELFF. The CDR3 DNA reads TGTGCCAGCACCAAAAAAGAGGGACTAGCGGGAGTTACCGGGGAGCTGTTTTTT. The J gene is TRBJ2-2, the V gene TRBV2; 14 nucleotides line up with TRBD2. CDR1 and CDR2 from the germline V gene are SNHLY and FYNNEI. Trimming at V came to 7 bases and at J to 5 bases, leaving 12 bases not matched to a gene. The CDR3 contains 18 residues.

This clonotype was found many times. This rearrangement joins TRBV13 to TRBJ2-2, with 16 bases identical to TRBD2. Germline loops: CDR1 PRHDT, CDR2 FYEKMQ (reference sequence). The CDR3 extends over 20 amino acids. V shed 6 bases and J 5 bases; nucleotides not matched to a gene: 15. The CDR3 region is CASSPTPGTSGRARTGELFF. DNA for the CDR3: TGTGCCAGCAGTCCAACCCCCGGGACTAGCGGGAGGGCCCGGACCGGGGAGCTGTTTTTT.

Comments on this clonotype: One junction end disagrees with the germline gene, perhaps due to a read error. V usage is TRBV6-2 or TRBV6-3 and J usage is TRBJ2-7, with D uncertain. The CDR3 runs 11 residues. CDR1 and CDR2 (germline): MNHEY, SVGEGT. CDR3 amino acids: CARSRTYEQYF. The CDR3 DNA reads as TGTGCCCGCAGCCGCACCTACGAGCAGTACTTC.

This clonotype appeared a few times. The J gene is TRBJ2-1, the V gene TRBV15, with a weak D call TRBD2 (6 bases). Trimming pared 0 bases from V and 3 bases from J, leaving 9 bases between. This CDR3 is built from 15 residues. CDR1 is LNHNV and CDR2 is YYDKDF in the germline V gene (reference sequence). The DNA for the CDR3 is TGTGCCACCAGCAGAGATCGGGAGTTCTACAATGAGCAGTTCTTC. As protein: CATSRDREFYNEQFF.

This clonotype has at least ten counts. The J gene is TRBJ1-1, the V gene TRBV7-2; D is uncertain. The V and J ends lost 1 base and 2 bases respectively, with 8 bases between them. CDR3 length: 14 amino acids. Germline V gene lookup returns CDR1 SGHTA and CDR2 FQGNSA. The CDR3 sequence is CASSLVPGNTEAFF. The CDR3 DNA reads TGTGCCAGCAGCTTAGTACCGGGAAACACTGAAGCTTTCTTT.

In its sample, this clonotype was seen many times. The J gene is TRBJ2-1, the V gene TRBV11-3; D gene uncertain. Trimming shortened V by 1 base and J by 7 bases, and 8 bases separated the two germline ends. This CDR3 contains 13 residues. Germline-derived CDR1 and CDR2 are SGHNT and YENEEA. The chain's CDR3 is CASSLGGRNEQFF. The DNA of the CDR3 is TGTGCCAGCAGCTTAGGTGGCCGTAATGAGCAGTTCTTC.

This clonotype was detected a few times. V gene TRBV20-1 combines with J gene TRBJ1-1; maybe TRBD1 (6 bases). V lost 5 bases, J lost 5 bases, and 21 bases lay in between. CDR1 and CDR2 from the germline V gene are DFQATT and SNEGSKA (reference sequence). The CDR3 runs to 15 residues. CDR3 DNA: TGCAGTGCTTCCGGGACCAGGGGCCGTGGGACTGAAGCTTTCTTT. It yields the protein CSASGTRGRGTEAFF.

This clonotype was seen a single time. A much larger clone sits a single nucleotide away, making a read error possible. This chain links TRBV15 with TRBJ2-7; D possibly uses TRBD1 or TRBD2 (5 bases each). The germline CDR1 and CDR2 sequences are LNHNV and YYDKDF (reference sequence). The V end was cut by 5 bases, the J end by 4 bases, with 12 bases between. The CDR3 runs 13 residues. CDR3 DNA: TGTGCCACCAGCGGGGGTGGGGATTACGAGCAGTACTTC. Encoded protein: CATSGGGDYEQYF.

This clonotype was seen many times. This CDR3 reads CASSLATLNEQFF. Written as DNA, the CDR3 is TGTGCCAGCAGCTTGGCCACTCTAAATGAGCAGTTCTTC. The genes are TRBV5-4 and TRBJ2-1; D gene ambiguous. From germline, CDR1 is SGHNT and CDR2 YYREEE (reference sequence). Trimming left V 0 bases short and J 7 bases short, with 8 bases between. This CDR3 contains 13 residues.